This T cell receptor beta chain was captured in a study of CD8 T cells in ankylosing spondylitis. Study-wide results and limits: It appeared that ankylosing spondylitis blood was characterized by a TCR beta motif of several highly homologous variants. Matched synovial fluid from ankylosing spondylitis patients was reported to be enriched for disease-linked clones. Disease-linked clones had a CD8+ phenotype and relatively low frequency in peripheral blood.

Of note for this clonotype: Its antigen is currently unknown.

The CDR3 covers 14 residues. V shed 5 bases and J 5 bases; nucleotides not matched to a gene: 6. MiXCR, run by TCRdb on the 5' RACE reads, gives a single entry per CDR3 protein. The sample comprises about 340,000 distinct CDR3 sequences, 20% to 25% of which are singletons, and around 14% rests with the top ten. The chain employs TRBV12-3 or TRBV12-4 and TRBJ2-7; 10 nucleotides line up with TRBD2. This receptor was identified in a male donor with ankylosing spondylitis or in good health (not recorded which). Sequencing was performed on blood, either unsorted or a sorted T cell fraction (not recorded which). As DNA, the CDR3 is TGTGCCAGCAGTCCCACTAGCGGGGTCCACGAGCAGTACTTC. This translates into CASSPTSGVHEQYF.